The 8 T cell receptor beta chains given below trace back to one sample, sequenced in a study of CD8+ T cells in alopecia areata. Sequencing used cDNA as its template, made by extracting RNA and reverse transcribing it. This table comes from immunoSEQ multiplex PCR, and its TCRdb copy is limited to in-frame clones, with some not included. The sample records about 250,000 clones, 45% to 70% being singletons. Treatment reported: oral pan-JAK inhibitor, 5-10 mg twice daily. The specimen comprised CD4+ T cells sorted from blood, sampled at roughly week 52, from a patient treated with tofacitinib. The source is a human donor with alopecia areata.

CDR3 sequence (DNA): TGCAGCGCCGGAGGCCCGGGACAGACTAACACCGGGGAGCTGTTTTTT. Translation gives CSAGGPGQTNTGELFF. This chain connects TRBV29-1 to TRBJ2-2; the match to TRBD1 covers 7 bases. This CDR3 comprises 16 residues. Germline values: CDR1 SQVTM, CDR2 ANQGSEA. V lost 7 bases and J lost 2; bases outside the gene matches: 13.

The chain employs TRBV27 and TRBJ1-1, with D unresolved. CDR3 size: 15 residues. Trimming shortened V by 2 bases and J by 3 bases, and 13 bases separated the two germline ends. Germline V CDR1 and CDR2: MNHEY, SMNVEV (reference sequence). The CDR3 bases are TGTGCCAGCAGTTTACGACTGACAAGTGACACTGAAGCTTTCTTT. It codes for CASSLRLTSDTEAFF.

There are a few counts of this clone. The chain has TRBV5-1 and TRBJ1-2, with 11 bases aligning to TRBD1. The CDR3 loop spans 14 amino acids. V shed 4 bases, J shed 7 bases, and the junction held 6 bases outside the gene matches. The germline gives CDR1 SGHRS, CDR2 YFSETQ. Here the CDR3 DNA reads TGCGCCAGCAGCCTGGACAGGGGGCATCGTGGCTACACCTTC. It yields the protein CASSLDRGHRGYTF. Filled out from reference TRBV5-1 and TRBJ1-2, the complete variable domain reads KAGVTQTPRYLIKTRGQQVTLSCSPISGHRSVSWYQQTPGQGLQFLFEYFSETQRNKGNFPGRFSGRQFSNSRSEMNVSTLELGDSALYLCASSLDRGHRGYTFGSGTRLTVV.

The CDR3 region is CASSWGTEETQYF. The CDR3 DNA reads TGTGCCAGCAGCTGGGGGACAGAAGAGACCCAGTACTTC. The rearrangement uses TRBV7-9 and TRBJ2-5; 7 bases are shared with TRBD1. CDR1 is SEHNR, CDR2 FQNEAQ, per germline (reference sequence). This CDR3 is built from 13 residues. V was pared by 4 bases and J by 3 bases, with 2 bases of the junction left unmatched.

The chain links TRBV5-1 to TRBJ2-5; D is perhaps TRBD1 (5 bases). The CDR3 runs to 13 residues. The V end lost 0 bases, the J end lost 3 bases, and 6 bases lay between the germline ends. From germline, CDR1 is SGHRS and CDR2 YFSETQ. DNA for the CDR3: TGCGCCAGCAGCTTGGTAGGGGAAGAGACCCAGTACTTC. Residues: CASSLVGEETQYF.

The sample holds many counts of this clone. The rearrangement links TRBV7-3 to TRBJ2-3, with 7 bases that match TRBD1. V trimming: 1 base; J trimming: 8 bases; junction bases outside the gene matches: 6. CDR1 is SGHTA and CDR2 is FQGTGA in the germline V gene. There are 14 residues in the CDR3. Written as DNA, the CDR3 is TGTGCCAGCAGCTTAAATAAGGGGGCTGGTACGCAGTATTTT. Protein sequence: CASSLNKGAGTQYF.

The rearrangement joins TRBV5-1 to TRBJ1-6, with D unresolved. The V and J ends lost 0 bases and 9 bases respectively, with 7 bases between them. The CDR3 is 13 residues long. CDR1 is SGHRS and CDR2 is YFSETQ in the germline V gene. The CDR3, as DNA: TGCGCCAGCAGCTTGGAGTGGGGTTCACCCCTCCACTTT. This translates into CASSLEWGSPLHF.

V is TRBV15 and J is TRBJ1-6; no clear D gene. V lost 0 bases and J 4 bases, leaving 10 bases between the germline ends. Germline lookup yields CDR1 LNHNV and CDR2 YYDKDF (reference sequence). The CDR3 length is 16 residues. Written as DNA, the CDR3 is TGTGCCACCAGCAGAGACGGGTTATCTTATAATTCACCCCTCCACTTT. This codes for CATSRDGLSYNSPLHF.